The T cell receptor (beta chain) under discussion was sequenced for a study of T cell repertoires in cytomegalovirus infection. Study-level background: Indications of both CMV infection and matching HLA type were provided by public TCR beta signatures. General study results and limits: Adding up the frequency of public TCR beta families identified people who carried CMV plus the relevant HLA.

The length of the CDR3 is 18 residues. CDR1 is SGHNT and CDR2 is YYREEE in the germline V gene (reference sequence). V shed 1 base and J 0 bases; nucleotides not matched to a gene: 8. Each CDR3 protein gets one entry after TCRdb re-called the reads with MiXCR. The top ten hold under 30% of the sample, which has 500,000 to 600,000 distinct CDR3 sequences, approximately 16% seen once. With respect to this clonotype: Antigen unknown.

The V and J genes are TRBV5-4 and TRBJ2-1; 9 bases agree with TRBD2. Sequencing was carried out using CD8+ T cells from PBMCs. This sequence was found in a human donor in good health (CMV status not recorded). Some clones in this sample may be carry-over from other donors' samples. CDR3 sequence: CASSLSSGGLSSYNEQFF. Written as DNA, the CDR3 is TGTGCCAGCAGCTTGAGTAGCGGGGGTCTTAGCTCCTACAATGAGCAGTTCTTC.